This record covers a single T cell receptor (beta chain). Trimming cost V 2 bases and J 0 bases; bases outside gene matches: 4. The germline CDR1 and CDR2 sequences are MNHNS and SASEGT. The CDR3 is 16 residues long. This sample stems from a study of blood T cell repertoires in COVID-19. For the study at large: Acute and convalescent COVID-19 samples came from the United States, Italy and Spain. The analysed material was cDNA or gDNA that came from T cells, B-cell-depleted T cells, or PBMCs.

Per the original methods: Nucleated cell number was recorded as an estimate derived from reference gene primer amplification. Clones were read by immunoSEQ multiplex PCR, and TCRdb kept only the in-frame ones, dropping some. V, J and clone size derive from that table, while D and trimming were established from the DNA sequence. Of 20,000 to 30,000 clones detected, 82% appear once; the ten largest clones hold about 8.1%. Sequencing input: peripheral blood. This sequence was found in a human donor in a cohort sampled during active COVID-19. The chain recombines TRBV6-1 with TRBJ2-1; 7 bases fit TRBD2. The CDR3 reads CASSESPSGSYNEQFF. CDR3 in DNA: TGTGCCAGCAGTGAATCTCCTAGCGGCTCCTACAATGAGCAGTTCTTC.